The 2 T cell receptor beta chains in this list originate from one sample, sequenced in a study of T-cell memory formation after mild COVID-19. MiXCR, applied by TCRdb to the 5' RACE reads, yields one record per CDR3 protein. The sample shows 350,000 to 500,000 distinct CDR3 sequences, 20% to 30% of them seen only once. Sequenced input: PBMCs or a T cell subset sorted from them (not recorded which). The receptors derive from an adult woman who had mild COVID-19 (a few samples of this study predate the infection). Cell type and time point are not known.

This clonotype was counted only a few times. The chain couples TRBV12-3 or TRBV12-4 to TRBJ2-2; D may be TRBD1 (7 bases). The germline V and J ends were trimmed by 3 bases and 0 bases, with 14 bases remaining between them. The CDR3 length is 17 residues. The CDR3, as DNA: TGTGCCAGCAGTTTCCCCGGGGGACAGTCGAACACCGGGGAGCTGTTTTTT. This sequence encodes CASSFPGGQSNTGELFF.

CDR3 in amino acids: CASSQLLAGFYEQYF. The CDR3 DNA follows: TGCGCCAGCAGCCAATTACTAGCGGGGTTCTACGAGCAGTACTTC. V is TRBV4-1 and J is TRBJ2-7; 10 nucleotides match TRBD2. V shed 2 bases, J shed 3 bases, and the junction held 4 bases outside the gene matches. The CDR3 is 15 residues long. Germline V lookup: CDR1 MGHRA, CDR2 YSYEKL.